The 13 T cell receptor beta chains presented below share a single source sample, sequenced in a study of shared clonotypes between healthy human individuals (dated by TCRdb to 2019 to 2021). Libraries were constructed by the immunoSEQ multiplex PCR assay. The table was pulled from immuneACCESS by TCRdb, which kept in-frame rearrangements only. Such tables lose some clones; where checked, under half of the loss comes from unresolved V genes, and the rest has no known cause. This sample comprises some 2.4 million clones, more than 85% of them detected only once. The ten largest account for around 0.4% of the sample. The sample taken for sequencing was naive CD4+ T cells from PBMCs. Interpreted using the paper, the cell subset or site label stands for: CD45RA+ positively selected. Receptor source: a young man in good health. Some clones in this sample may be carry-over from other donors' samples.

The gene calls are TRBV21-1 and TRBJ1-4. TRBV21-1 counts as a pseudogene. The CDR3 totals 16 residues. CDR3 sequence: CASSPDGRGTNEKLFF. The CDR3 DNA reads as TGTGCCAGCAGCCCGGACGGGAGGGGAACTAATGAAAAACTGTTTTTT.

The chain uses TRBV28 and TRBJ2-1, with TRBD2 identical over 11 bases. Germline trimming cut 3 bases from V and 7 bases from J; bases unmatched to any gene: 5. Germline loops: CDR1 MDHEN, CDR2 SYDVKM. This CDR3 has 15 residues. The CDR3: CASSFASGGSNEQFF. DNA of the CDR3: TGTGCCAGCAGTTTTGCTAGCGGGGGGTCGAATGAGCAGTTCTTC.

The DNA for the CDR3 is TGTGCCTGGCACCGGACTAACACTGAAGCTTTCTTT. Translated, it gives CAWHRTNTEAFF. The chain couples TRBV30 to TRBJ1-1; D is unclear. Germline values: CDR1 GTSNPN, CDR2 SVGIG (reference sequence). The length of the CDR3 is 12 residues. V lost 5 bases and J lost 2, with 9 bases in between.

A word on this clone: Additional DNA sequences in this sample encode the identical CDR3. The chain recombines TRBV19 with TRBJ1-5; D gene ambiguous. The length of the CDR3 is 14 residues. Germline values: CDR1 LNHDA, CDR2 SQIVND (reference sequence). V was trimmed by 3 bases and J by 0 bases, leaving 6 bases between them. CDR3 bases: TGTGCCAGTAGTATCTGGGATAGCAATCAGCCCCAGCATTTT. It yields the protein CASSIWDSNQPQHF.

The chain combines TRBV5-4 with TRBJ2-1, with 8 nucleotides matching TRBD2. V lost 4 bases, J lost 1 base, and 4 bases stayed unmatched. The CDR3 contains 15 residues. Germline values: CDR1 SGHNT, CDR2 YYREEE (reference sequence). CDR3 sequence: CASSREGPSYNEQFF. The CDR3 bases are TGTGCCAGCAGCCGGGAGGGGCCTTCCTACAATGAGCAGTTCTTC. The full variable domain, rest sourced from reference TRBV5-4 and TRBJ2-1, is ETGVTQSPTHLIKTRGQQVTLRCSSQSGHNTVSWYQQALGQGPQFIFQYYREEENGRGNFPPRFSGLQFPNYSSELNVNALELDDSALYLCASSREGPSYNEQFFGPGTRLTVL.

The V call is TRBV19, the J call TRBJ2-5; D is unresolved. Trimming shortened V by 4 bases and J by 1 base, and 13 bases separated the two germline ends. This CDR3 comprises 15 residues. Germline values: CDR1 LNHDA, CDR2 SQIVND (reference sequence). The CDR3 nucleotides are TGTGCCAGTAGTACCCGGGTGGGGTTCCAAGAGACCCAGTACTTC. It translates to CASSTRVGFQETQYF.

V and J are TRBV29-1 and TRBJ2-6; D is tentatively TRBD1 or TRBD2 (6 bases each). The CDR3 runs 18 residues. Germline assignment: CDR1 SQVTM and CDR2 ANQGSEA. The V end lost 5 bases, the J end lost 1 base, and 21 bases lay between the germline ends. For the CDR3, the DNA is TGCAGCGTTCCGTCAGGAGGGACAAGGAGTTCTGGGGCCAACGTCCTGACTTTC. It is translated as CSVPSGGTRSSGANVLTF.

CDR3 DNA: TGTGCCAGCAGCGTAGGAATAGGCCACACTGAAGCTTTCTTT. As protein: CASSVGIGHTEAFF. The chain is built from TRBV9 and TRBJ1-1; D is unresolved. From germline, CDR1 is SGDLS and CDR2 YYNGEE. This CDR3 is built from 14 residues. With 0 bases removed from V and 3 bases from J, the gap between germline ends came to 9 bases. The whole variable domain, filled in from reference TRBV9 and TRBJ1-1, reads DSGVTQTPKHLITATGQRVTLRCSPRSGDLSVYWYQQSLDQGLQFLIQYYNGEERAKGNILERFSAQQFPDLHSELNLSSLELGDSALYFCASSVGIGHTEAFFGQGTRLTVV.

This chain connects TRBV7-9 to TRBJ2-1, with 13 bases aligning to TRBD2. CDR1 and CDR2 (germline): SEHNR, FQNEAQ (reference sequence). V lost 5 bases and J lost 8; bases outside the gene matches: 3. This CDR3 comprises 14 residues. The CDR3 sequence is CASSPTSGRHEQFF. The CDR3 DNA reads as TGTGCCAGCAGCCCGACTAGCGGGAGGCATGAGCAGTTCTTC.

The rearrangement joins TRBV5-4 to TRBJ2-7; 7 bases are shared with TRBD1. The trim removed 1 base at V and 4 bases at J, leaving 11 bases unmatched. Germline-derived CDR1 and CDR2 are SGHNT and YYREEE (reference sequence). The CDR3 totals 16 residues. CDR3 sequence: CASSLSPTGMRYEQYF. The CDR3, as DNA: TGTGCCAGCAGCTTGAGCCCGACAGGGATGCGGTACGAGCAGTACTTC.

V gene TRBV5-1 combines with J gene TRBJ2-1; possibly TRBD1 for D (6 bases). Trimming removed 3 bases at V and 4 bases at J, with 32 bases between. The CDR3 loop spans 21 amino acids. Germline V lookup: CDR1 SGHRS, CDR2 YFSETQ. As DNA, the CDR3 is TGCGCCAGCAGCTCCTCTACTAGGGGGTCCTTGAATTTGGCAAGATACAATGAGCAGTTCTTC. It translates to CASSSSTRGSLNLARYNEQFF. The full variable domain, completed using reference TRBV5-1 and TRBJ2-1, is KAGVTQTPRYLIKTRGQQVTLSCSPISGHRSVSWYQQTPGQGLQFLFEYFSETQRNKGNFPGRFSGRQFSNSRSEMNVSTLELGDSALYLCASSSSTRGSLNLARYNEQFFGPGTRLTVL.

This chain uses TRBV14 with TRBJ2-7; TRBD2 agrees at 13 bases. The CDR3 consists of 19 residues. Germline trimming cut 2 bases from V and 2 bases from J; bases unmatched to any gene: 12. The germline V gene has CDR1 SGHDN and CDR2 FVKESK. In nucleotides, the CDR3 is TGTGCCAGCAGCCAATGGACAGGCTCAGGACTAGCGGGAGCCTACGAGCAGTACTTC. Translation gives CASSQWTGSGLAGAYEQYF.

The chain employs TRBV5-1 and TRBJ2-4; 11 nucleotides agree with TRBD2. CDR1 SGHRS and CDR2 YFSETQ come from the germline V gene. The CDR3 loop spans 17 amino acids. V shed 4 bases, J shed 0 bases, and the junction held 6 bases outside the gene matches. CDR3 coding DNA: TGCGCCAGCAGCCCCTGGACTAGCGGGTCAGCCAAAAACATTCAGTACTTC. As protein: CASSPWTSGSAKNIQYF.